This record covers a single TCR beta chain. Its antigen is as yet unknown. Trimming removed 3 bases from V and 4 bases from J; junction bases left unmatched: 11. Germline V gene data show CDR1 as MGHRA and CDR2 as YSYEKL. This CDR3 contains 16 residues. This specimen belongs to a study of tumor-infiltrating lymphocytes in primary liver carcinoma. A constant-region primer served to make TCR beta cDNA from roughly 480 ng total RNA. Amplification in three nested multiplex PCR rounds with slightly modified ARM-PCR gave rise to TCR beta libraries. Running nine to ten cycles apiece, the first two PCR rounds relied on TRBV1-TRBV30 forward primers together with a C-beta reverse primer. TCRdb itself ran the multiplex PCR reads through MiXCR, one entry per CDR3 protein. Seen here are about 180,000 distinct CDR3 sequences, 50% to 75% observed once, and the top ten hold 72%. Study-wide results and caveats: Tumors had a significantly higher top-250-clone fraction than blood (p = 0.039).

RNA isolated from unsorted whole blood supplied the blood RNA, with germline DNA also extracted. Input material: peripheral blood. This TCR was sampled from a man aged 40-55 years with primary liver carcinoma and hepatitis B virus infection. The genes are TRBV4-1 and TRBJ2-5, with 7 bases lining up with TRBD1. The CDR3 is CASSQEPGQSGETQYF. For the CDR3, the DNA is TGCGCCAGCAGCCAGGAACCGGGACAGTCGGGAGAGACCCAGTACTTC.